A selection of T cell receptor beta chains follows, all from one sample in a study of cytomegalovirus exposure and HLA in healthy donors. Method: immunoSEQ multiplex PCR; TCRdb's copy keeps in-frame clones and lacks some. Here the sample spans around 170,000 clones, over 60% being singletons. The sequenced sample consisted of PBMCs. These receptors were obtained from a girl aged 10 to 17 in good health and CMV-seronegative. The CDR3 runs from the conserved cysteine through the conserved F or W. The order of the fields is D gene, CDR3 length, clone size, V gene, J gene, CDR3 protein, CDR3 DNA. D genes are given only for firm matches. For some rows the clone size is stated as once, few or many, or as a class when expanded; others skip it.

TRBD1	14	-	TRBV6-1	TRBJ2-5	CASSGSTGLETQYF	TGTGCCAGCAGTGGGTCGACAGGGTTGGAGACCCAGTACTTC
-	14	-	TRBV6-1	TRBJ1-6	CASSEGGTNSPLHF	TGTGCCAGCAGTGAAGGCGGGACGAATTCACCCCTCCACTTT
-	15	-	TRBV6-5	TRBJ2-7	CASSYSGTESYEQYF	TGTGCCAGCAGTTACTCAGGGACTGAATCCTACGAGCAGTACTTC
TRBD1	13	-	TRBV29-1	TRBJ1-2	CSVGTGQDYGYTF	TGCAGCGTGGGGACAGGGCAGGACTATGGCTACACCTTC
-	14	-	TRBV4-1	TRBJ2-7	CASSYDRVLYEQYF	TGCGCCAGCAGCTATGACAGAGTTCTCTACGAGCAGTACTTC
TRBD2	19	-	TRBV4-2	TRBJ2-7	CASSQELPIAGGLWYEQYF	TGTGCCAGCAGCCAAGAACTCCCTATAGCGGGGGGTTTATGGTACGAGCAGTACTTC
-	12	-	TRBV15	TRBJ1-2	CATSRDSRGGTF	TGTGCCACCAGCAGAGATTCGCGCGGTGGCACCTTC
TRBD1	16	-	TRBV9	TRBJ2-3	CASSDSTGGWTDTQYF	TGTGCCAGCAGCGACTCGACAGGGGGCTGGACAGATACGCAGTATTTT
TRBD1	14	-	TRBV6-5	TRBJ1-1	CASSARTGNTEAFF	TGTGCCAGCAGTGCCCGGACAGGGAACACTGAAGCTTTCTTT
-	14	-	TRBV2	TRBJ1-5	CASRETGGNQPQHF	TGTGCCAGCAGGGAGACAGGAGGCAATCAGCCCCAGCATTTT
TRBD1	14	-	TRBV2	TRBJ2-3	CASWTGILRETQYF	TGTGCCAGCTGGACAGGGATTTTGAGGGAGACGCAGTATTTT
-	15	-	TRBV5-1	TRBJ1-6	CASSLGRHSNSPLHF	TGCGCCAGCAGCTTGGGTAGACATAGTAATTCACCCCTCCACTTT
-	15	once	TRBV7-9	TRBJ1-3	CASSWRRGVGNTIYF	TGTGCCAGCAGCTGGCGACGGGGGGTCGGAAACACCATATATTTT
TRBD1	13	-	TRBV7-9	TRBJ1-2	CASSRRDRGGYTF	TGTGCCAGCAGCCGCCGGGACAGGGGTGGCTACACCTTC
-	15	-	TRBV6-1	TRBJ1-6	CASRNLDSGNSPLHF	TGTGCCAGCAGGAACTTGGACAGCGGCAATTCACCCCTCCACTTT
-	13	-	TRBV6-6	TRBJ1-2	CASSRQRNYGYTF	TGTGCCAGCAGCCGACAGCGAAACTATGGCTACACCTTC
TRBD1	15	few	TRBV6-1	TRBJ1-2	CASSEINTGDYGYTF	TGTGCCAGCAGTGAAATTAATACAGGGGACTATGGCTACACCTTC
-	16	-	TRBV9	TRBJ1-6	CASSNTGSWDISPLHF	TGTGCCAGCAGCAATACAGGATCCTGGGACATTTCACCCCTCCACTTT
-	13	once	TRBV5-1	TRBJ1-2	CASSPPGFYGYTF	TGCGCCAGCAGCCCCCCAGGGTTCTATGGCTACACCTTC
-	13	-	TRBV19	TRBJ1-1	CASSIGTDTEAFF	TGTGCCAGTAGTATAGGGACAGACACTGAAGCTTTCTTT
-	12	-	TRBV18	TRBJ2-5	CASSPRDETQYF	TGTGCCAGCTCACCCAGGGATGAGACCCAGTACTTC
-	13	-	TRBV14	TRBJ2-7	CASSPGTPYEQYF	TGTGCCAGCAGCCCAGGGACACCTTACGAGCAGTACTTC
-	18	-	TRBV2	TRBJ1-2	CASRGQWQGTLTLYGYTF	TGTGCCAGCAGGGGCCAGTGGCAGGGCACCTTAACGCTCTATGGCTACACCTTC
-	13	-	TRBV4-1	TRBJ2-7	CASSQTGLGEQYF	TGCGCCAGCAGCCAAACAGGGTTGGGCGAGCAGTACTTC
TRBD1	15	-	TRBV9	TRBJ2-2	CASSVVGQGGGELFF	TGTGCCAGCAGCGTAGTGGGACAGGGCGGCGGGGAGCTGTTTTTT
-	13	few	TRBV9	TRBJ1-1	CASSVHLKTEAFF	TGTGCCAGCAGCGTCCACTTAAAAACTGAAGCTTTCTTT
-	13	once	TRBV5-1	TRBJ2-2	CASSFRVTGELLF	TGCGCCAGCAGCTTCAGAGTGACCGGGGAGCTGCTTTTT
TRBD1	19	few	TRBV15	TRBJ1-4	CATSRGGDRALATNEKLFF	TGTGCCACCAGCAGAGGGGGGGACAGGGCCCTTGCAACTAATGAAAAACTGTTTTTT
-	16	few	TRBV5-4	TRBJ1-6	CASTSRGGRLLEPLHF	TGTGCCAGCACCTCAAGAGGAGGACGCCTCCTGGAACCCCTCCACTTT
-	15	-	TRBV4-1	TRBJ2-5	CASSQDREGQETQYF	TGTGCCAGCAGCCAAGACAGGGAGGGGCAAGAGACCCAGTACTTC
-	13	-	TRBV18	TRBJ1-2	CASSPDKDYGYTF	TGTGCCAGCTCACCAGACAAAGACTATGGCTACACCTTC
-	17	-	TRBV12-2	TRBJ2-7	CASRLGSGQVIDYEQYF	TGTGCAAGTCGCTTAGGATCGGGACAGGTCATTGACTACGAGCAGTACTTC
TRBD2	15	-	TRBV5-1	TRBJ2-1	CASSLERGGSNEQFF	TGCGCCAGCAGCCTCGAGCGGGGGGGCAGCAATGAGCAGTTCTTC
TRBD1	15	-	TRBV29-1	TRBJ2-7	CSVEGKTGESYEQYF	TGCAGCGTTGAAGGGAAGACAGGGGAGAGCTACGAGCAGTACTTC
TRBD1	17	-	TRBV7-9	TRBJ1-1	CASSLRQGRGTNTEAFF	TGTGCCAGCAGCTTAAGACAGGGGAGGGGAACGAACACTGAAGCTTTCTTT
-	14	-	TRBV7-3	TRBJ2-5	CASSLNPTQETQYF	TGTGCCAGCAGCTTAAACCCGACACAAGAGACCCAGTACTTC
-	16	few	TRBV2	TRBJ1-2	CASSDWDTLANYGYTF	TGTGCCAGCAGTGATTGGGACACTTTAGCTAACTATGGCTACACCTTC
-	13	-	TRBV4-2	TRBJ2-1	CASSQALGNEQFF	TGTGCCAGCAGCCAAGCACTCGGCAATGAGCAGTTCTTC
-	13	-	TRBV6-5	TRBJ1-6	CASRGALNSPLHF	TGTGCCAGCAGGGGGGCCCTGAATTCACCCCTCCACTTT
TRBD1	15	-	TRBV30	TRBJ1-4	CAWSDTGTVGEKLFF	TGTGCCTGGAGCGACACCGGGACAGTCGGTGAAAAACTGTTTTTT
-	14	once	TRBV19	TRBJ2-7	CASSRDGAWYEQYF	TGTGCCAGTAGTAGGGATGGGGCTTGGTACGAGCAGTACTTC
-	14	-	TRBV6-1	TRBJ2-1	CASSELDSYNEQFF	TGTGCCAGCAGTGAACTGGACAGTTACAATGAGCAGTTCTTC